The present entry profiles one T cell receptor beta chain with its context. The entry originates in a study of blood T cells in healthy people across ages. Primers used in a second PCR of roughly 7 to 12 cycles were a sample-barcoded 5' primer and a J-beta primer mix. TCRdb processed the 5' RACE reads anew with MiXCR; each CDR3 protein has one entry. The sample comprises approximately 1,000,000 distinct CDR3 sequences, under 45% of which are singletons, and about 20% rests with the top ten. Germline CDR1 MNHEY, CDR2 SVGAGI. V lost 2 bases, J lost 6 bases, and 4 bases stayed unmatched. The CDR3 is 14 residues long. The donors, all healthy, were Caucasians living in Russia, aged roughly 6 to 90. Total RNA was isolated from each sample in quantities of at least 6 micrograms.

Specimen: blood. V and J are TRBV6-5 and TRBJ1-5; 7 positions match TRBD1. This clonotype was sampled from a woman aged 55-70 years in good health. The CDR3 sequence is CASSYDRETQPQHF. In DNA form, the CDR3 reads TGTGCCAGCAGTTACGACAGGGAGACTCAGCCCCAGCATTTT.